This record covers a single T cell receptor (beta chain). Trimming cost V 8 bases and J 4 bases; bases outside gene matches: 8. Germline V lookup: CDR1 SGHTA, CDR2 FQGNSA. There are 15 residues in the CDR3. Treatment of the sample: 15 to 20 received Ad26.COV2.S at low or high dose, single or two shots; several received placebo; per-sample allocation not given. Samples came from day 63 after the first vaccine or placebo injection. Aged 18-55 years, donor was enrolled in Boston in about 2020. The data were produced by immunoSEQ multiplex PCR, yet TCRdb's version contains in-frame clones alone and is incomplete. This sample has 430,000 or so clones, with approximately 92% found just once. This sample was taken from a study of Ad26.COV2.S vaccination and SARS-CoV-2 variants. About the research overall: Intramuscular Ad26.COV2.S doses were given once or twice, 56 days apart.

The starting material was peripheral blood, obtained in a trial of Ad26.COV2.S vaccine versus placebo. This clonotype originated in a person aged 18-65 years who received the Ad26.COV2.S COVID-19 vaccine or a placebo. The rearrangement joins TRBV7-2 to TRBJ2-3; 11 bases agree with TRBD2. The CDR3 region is CASLIAGGPSDTQYF. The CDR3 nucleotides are TGTGCCAGCCTTATAGCGGGGGGGCCGTCAGATACGCAGTATTTT.